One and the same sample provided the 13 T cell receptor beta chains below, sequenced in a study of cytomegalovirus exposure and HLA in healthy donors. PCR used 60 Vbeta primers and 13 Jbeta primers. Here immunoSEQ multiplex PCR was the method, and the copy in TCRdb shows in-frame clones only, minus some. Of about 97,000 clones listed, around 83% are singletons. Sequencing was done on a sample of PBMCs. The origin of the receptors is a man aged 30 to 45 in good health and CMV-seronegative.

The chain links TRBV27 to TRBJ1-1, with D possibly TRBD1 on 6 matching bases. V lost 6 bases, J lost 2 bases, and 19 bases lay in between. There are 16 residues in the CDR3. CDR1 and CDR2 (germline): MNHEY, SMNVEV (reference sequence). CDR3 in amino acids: CASRTTVQGHNTEAFF. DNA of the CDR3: TGTGCCAGCAGAACGACGGTCCAGGGGCACAACACTGAAGCTTTCTTT.

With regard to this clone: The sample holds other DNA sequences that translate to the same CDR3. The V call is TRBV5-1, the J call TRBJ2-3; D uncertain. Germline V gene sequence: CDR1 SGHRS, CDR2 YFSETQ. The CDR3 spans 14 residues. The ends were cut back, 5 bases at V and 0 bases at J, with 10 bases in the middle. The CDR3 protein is CASRSTSSTDTQYF. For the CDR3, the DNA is TGCGCCAGCAGATCTACCTCTAGCACAGATACGCAGTATTTT.

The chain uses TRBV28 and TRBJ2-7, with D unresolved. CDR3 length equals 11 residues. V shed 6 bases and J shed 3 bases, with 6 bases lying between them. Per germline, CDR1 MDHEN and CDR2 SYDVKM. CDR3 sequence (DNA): TGTGCCAGCAGCCTAAACTACGAGCAGTACTTC. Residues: CASSLNYEQYF.

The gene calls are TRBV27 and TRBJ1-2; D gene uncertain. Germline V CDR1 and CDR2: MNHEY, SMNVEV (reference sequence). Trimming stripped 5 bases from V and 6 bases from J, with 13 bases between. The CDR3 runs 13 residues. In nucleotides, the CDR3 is TGTGCCAGCAGTCTTTTCCCAAGCGATGGCTACACCTTC. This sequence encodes CASSLFPSDGYTF.

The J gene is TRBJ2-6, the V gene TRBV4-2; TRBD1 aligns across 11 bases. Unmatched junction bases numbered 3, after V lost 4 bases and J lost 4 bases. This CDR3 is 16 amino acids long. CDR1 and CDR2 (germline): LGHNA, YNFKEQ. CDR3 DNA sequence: TGTGCCAGCAGCCCGGACAGGGGGCAAGGGGCCAACGTCCTGACTTTC. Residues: CASSPDRGQGANVLTF.

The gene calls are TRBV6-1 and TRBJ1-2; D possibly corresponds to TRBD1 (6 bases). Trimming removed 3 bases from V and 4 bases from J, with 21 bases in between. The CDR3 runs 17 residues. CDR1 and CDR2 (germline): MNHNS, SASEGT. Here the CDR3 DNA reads TGTGCCAGCAGTGAGGAGCAGGGGCTGGCGGTTCTCTATGGCTACACCTTC. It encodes CASSEEQGLAVLYGYTF.

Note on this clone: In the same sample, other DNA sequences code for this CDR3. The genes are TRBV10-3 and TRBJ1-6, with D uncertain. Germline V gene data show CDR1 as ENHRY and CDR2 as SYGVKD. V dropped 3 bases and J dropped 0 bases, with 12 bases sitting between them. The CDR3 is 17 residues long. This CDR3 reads CAISDTLRSSYNSPLHF. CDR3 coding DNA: TGTGCCATCAGTGACACCCTGCGAAGCTCCTATAATTCACCCCTCCACTTT.

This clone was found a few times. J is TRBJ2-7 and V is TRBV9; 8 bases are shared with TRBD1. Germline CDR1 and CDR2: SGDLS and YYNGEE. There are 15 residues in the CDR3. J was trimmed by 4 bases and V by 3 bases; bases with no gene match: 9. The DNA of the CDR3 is TGTGCCAGCAGCGCAAGGACAGGGACGACGTACGAGCAGTACTTC. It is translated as CASSARTGTTYEQYF. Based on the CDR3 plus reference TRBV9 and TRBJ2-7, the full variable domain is DSGVTQTPKHLITATGQRVTLRCSPRSGDLSVYWYQQSLDQGLQFLIQYYNGEERAKGNILERFSAQQFPDLHSELNLSSLELGDSALYFCASSARTGTTYEQYFGPGTRLTVT.

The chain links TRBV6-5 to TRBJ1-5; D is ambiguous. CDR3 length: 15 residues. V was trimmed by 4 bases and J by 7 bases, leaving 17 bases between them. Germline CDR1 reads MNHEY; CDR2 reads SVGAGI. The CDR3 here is CASSSTLSSRQPQHF. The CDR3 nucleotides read TGTGCCAGCAGTTCAACCCTATCTTCTCGCCAGCCCCAGCATTTT.

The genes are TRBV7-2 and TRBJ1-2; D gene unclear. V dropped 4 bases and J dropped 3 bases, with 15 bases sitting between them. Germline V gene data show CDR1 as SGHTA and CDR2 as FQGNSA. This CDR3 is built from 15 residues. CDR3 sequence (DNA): TGTGCCAGCAGCTCCCAAATGACGGACTACTATGGCTACACCTTC. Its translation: CASSSQMTDYYGYTF.

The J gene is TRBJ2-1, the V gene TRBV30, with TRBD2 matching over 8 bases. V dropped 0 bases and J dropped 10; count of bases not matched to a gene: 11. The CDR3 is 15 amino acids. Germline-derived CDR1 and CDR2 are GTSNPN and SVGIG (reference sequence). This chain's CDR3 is CAWSVEAGALREQFF. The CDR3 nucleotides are TGTGCCTGGAGTGTAGAAGCGGGGGCCCTAAGGGAGCAGTTCTTC.

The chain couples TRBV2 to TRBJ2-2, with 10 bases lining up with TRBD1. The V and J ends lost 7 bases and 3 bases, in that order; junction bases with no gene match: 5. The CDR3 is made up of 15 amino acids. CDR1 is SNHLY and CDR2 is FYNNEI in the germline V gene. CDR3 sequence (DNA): TGTGCCAGCAATTTAGGGACAGGGGACACCGGGGAGCTGTTTTTT. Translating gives CASNLGTGDTGELFF.

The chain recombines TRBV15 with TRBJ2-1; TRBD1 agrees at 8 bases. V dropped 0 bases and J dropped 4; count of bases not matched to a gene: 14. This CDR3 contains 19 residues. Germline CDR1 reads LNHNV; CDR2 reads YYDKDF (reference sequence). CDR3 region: CATSRDRSQGANSYNEQFF. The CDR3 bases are TGTGCCACCAGCAGAGATCGGAGCCAGGGGGCTAATTCTTACAATGAGCAGTTCTTC. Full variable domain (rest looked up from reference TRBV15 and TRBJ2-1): DAMVIQNPRYQVTQFGKPVTLSCSQTLNHNVMYWYQQKSSQAPKLLFHYYDKDFNNEADTPDNFQSRRPNTSFCFLDIRSPGLGDTAMYLCATSRDRSQGANSYNEQFFGPGTRLTVL.